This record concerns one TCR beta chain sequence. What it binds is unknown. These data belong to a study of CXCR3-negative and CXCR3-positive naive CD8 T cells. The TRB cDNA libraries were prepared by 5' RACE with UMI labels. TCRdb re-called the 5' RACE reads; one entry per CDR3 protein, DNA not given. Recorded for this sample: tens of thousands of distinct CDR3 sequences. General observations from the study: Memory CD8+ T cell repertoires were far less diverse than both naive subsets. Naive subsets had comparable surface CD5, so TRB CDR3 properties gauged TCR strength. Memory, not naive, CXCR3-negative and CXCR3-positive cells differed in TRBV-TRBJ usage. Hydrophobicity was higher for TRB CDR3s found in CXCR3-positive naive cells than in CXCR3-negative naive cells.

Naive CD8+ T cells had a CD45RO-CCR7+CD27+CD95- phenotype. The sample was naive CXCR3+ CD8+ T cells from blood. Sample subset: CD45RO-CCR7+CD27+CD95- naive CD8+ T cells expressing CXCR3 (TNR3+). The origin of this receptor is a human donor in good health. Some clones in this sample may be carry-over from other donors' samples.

The CDR3 sequence: CASSSSGGAYEQYF. The chain recombines TRBV7-2 with TRBJ2-7; without DNA, the TCRdb call of TRBD1 cannot be checked. This CDR3 has 14 residues. Germline-derived CDR1 and CDR2 are SGHTA and FQGNSA.